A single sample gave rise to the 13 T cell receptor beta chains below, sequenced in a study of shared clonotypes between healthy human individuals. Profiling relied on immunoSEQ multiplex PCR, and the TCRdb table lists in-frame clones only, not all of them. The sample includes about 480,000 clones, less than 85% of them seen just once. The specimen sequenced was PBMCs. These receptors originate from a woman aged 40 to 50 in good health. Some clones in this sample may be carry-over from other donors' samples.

The CDR3 loop reads CASSEALGLGNEQYF. The CDR3 DNA reads TGTGCCAGCAGTGAAGCCCTGGGACTAGGGAACGAGCAGTACTTC. The chain recombines TRBV6-1 with TRBJ2-7; 8 nucleotides match TRBD2. V lost 0 bases and J lost 5; bases outside the gene matches: 6. Germline V gene sequence: CDR1 MNHNS, CDR2 SASEGT. The CDR3 extends over 15 amino acids.

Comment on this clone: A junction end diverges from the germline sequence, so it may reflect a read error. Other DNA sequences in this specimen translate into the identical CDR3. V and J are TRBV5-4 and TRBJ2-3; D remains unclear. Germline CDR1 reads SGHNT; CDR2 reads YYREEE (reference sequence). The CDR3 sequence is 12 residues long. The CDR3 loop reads CASSAQSDTQYF. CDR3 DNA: TGTGCCAGCAGCGCACAATCAGATACGCAATATTTT.

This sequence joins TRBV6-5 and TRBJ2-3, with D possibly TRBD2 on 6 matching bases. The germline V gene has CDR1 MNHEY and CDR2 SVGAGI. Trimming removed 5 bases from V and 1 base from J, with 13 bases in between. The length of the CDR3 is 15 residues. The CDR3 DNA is TGTGCCAGCAGTCCAAGCGGGCCCCGCACAGATACGCAGTATTTT. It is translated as CASSPSGPRTDTQYF.

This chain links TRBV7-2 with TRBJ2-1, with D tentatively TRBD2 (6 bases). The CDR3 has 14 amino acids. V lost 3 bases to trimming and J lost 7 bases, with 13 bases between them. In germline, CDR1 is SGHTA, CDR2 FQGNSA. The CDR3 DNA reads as TGTGCCAGCAGCTTTCGGGCCGGGAGAAATGAGCAGTTCTTC. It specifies CASSFRAGRNEQFF.

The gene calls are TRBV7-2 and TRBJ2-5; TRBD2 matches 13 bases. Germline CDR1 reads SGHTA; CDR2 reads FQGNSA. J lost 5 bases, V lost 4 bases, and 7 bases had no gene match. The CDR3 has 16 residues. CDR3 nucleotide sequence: TGTGCCAGCAGCTCCTGGACTAGCGGGAGCGCGGAGACCCAGTACTTC. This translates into CASSSWTSGSAETQYF.

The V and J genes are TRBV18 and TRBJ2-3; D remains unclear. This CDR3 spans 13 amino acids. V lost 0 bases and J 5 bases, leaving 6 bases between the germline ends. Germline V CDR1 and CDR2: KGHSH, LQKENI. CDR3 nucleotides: TGTGCCAGCTCACCACCGAATGGAGATACGCAGTATTTT. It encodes CASSPPNGDTQYF.

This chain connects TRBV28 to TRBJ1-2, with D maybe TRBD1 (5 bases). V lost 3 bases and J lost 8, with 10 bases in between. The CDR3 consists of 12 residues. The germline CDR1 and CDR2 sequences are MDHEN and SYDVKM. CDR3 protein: CASSLPGLGYTF. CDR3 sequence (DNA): TGTGCCAGCAGTTTGCCGGGACTCGGCTACACCTTC.

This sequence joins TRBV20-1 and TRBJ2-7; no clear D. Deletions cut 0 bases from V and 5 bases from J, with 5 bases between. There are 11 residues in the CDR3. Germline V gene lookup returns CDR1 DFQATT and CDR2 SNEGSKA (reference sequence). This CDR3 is CSARDLNEQYF. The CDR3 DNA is TGCAGTGCTAGAGATCTCAACGAGCAGTACTTC.

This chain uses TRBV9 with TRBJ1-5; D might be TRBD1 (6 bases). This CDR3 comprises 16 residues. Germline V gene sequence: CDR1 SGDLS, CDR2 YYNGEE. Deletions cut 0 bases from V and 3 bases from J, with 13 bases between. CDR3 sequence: CASSVGEGEANQPQHF. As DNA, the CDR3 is TGTGCCAGCAGCGTAGGGGAGGGGGAAGCCAATCAGCCCCAGCATTTT.

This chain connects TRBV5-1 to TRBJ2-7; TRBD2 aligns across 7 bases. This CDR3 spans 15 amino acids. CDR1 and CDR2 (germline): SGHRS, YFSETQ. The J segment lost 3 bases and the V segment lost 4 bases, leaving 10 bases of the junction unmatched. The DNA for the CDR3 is TGCGCCAGCAGCCAGCGGGACTCTGCGAGCTACGAGCAGTACTTC. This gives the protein CASSQRDSASYEQYF.

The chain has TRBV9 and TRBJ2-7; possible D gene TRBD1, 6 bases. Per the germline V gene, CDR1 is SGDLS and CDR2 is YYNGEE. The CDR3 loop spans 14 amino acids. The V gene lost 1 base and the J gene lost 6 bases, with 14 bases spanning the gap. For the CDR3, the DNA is TGTGCCAGCAGCGTAAGCCCCCAGGGGTCCGAGCAGTACTTC. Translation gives CASSVSPQGSEQYF.

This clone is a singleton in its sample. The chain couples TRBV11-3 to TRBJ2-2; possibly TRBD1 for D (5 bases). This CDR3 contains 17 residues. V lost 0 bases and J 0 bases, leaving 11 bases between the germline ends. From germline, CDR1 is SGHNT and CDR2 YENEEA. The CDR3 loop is CASSLDGAIANTGELFF. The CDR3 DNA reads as TGTGCCAGCAGCTTAGATGGGGCCATCGCGAACACCGGGGAGCTGTTTTTT.

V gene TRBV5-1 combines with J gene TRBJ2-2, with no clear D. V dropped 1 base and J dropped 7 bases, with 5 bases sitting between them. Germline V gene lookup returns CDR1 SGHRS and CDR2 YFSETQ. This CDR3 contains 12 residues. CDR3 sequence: CASSLLDGELFF. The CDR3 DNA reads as TGCGCCAGCAGCTTGTTGGACGGGGAGCTGTTTTTT.